This passage covers 10 T cell receptor beta chains from one sample sequenced in a study of blood T cells in healthy people across ages. For the second PCR, which ran for about 6 to 11 cycles, a sample-barcoded 5' primer and a J-beta primer mix were used. TCRdb called the 5' RACE reads again in MiXCR, with one record for every CDR3 protein. Here the sample spans roughly 1.6 million distinct CDR3 sequences, roughly 32% being singletons. Sequencing was done on a sample of blood. These receptors were obtained from a woman aged 25-40 years in good health.

This clonotype was seen more than once but under ten times. This chain connects TRBV10-2 to TRBJ2-7, with 8 nucleotides matching TRBD1. Trimming at V came to 7 bases and at J to 6 bases, leaving 5 bases not matched to a gene. Germline CDR1 is WSHSY and CDR2 is SAAADI. This CDR3 is 12 amino acids long. CDR3 region: CASTQGTGEQYF. CDR3 bases: TGCGCCAGCACCCAAGGGACAGGCGAGCAGTACTTC.

This clonotype came up many times. The V call is TRBV4-1, the J call TRBJ2-5; 9 nucleotides line up with TRBD2. V was clipped by 3 bases and J by 1 base; unmatched bases: 6. This CDR3 has 16 residues. Germline CDR1 reads MGHRA; CDR2 reads YSYEKL. In nucleotides, the CDR3 is TGCGCCAGCAGCCAGGTGGGAGCGGGAGGCCAAGAGACCCAGTACTTC. Translating it yields CASSQVGAGGQETQYF.

Regarding this clonotype: A junction boundary mismatches the germline segment, possibly from a read error. This chain links TRBV20-1 with TRBJ2-3; 7 bases are a match to TRBD2. Germline CDR1 DFQATT, CDR2 SNEGSKA (reference sequence). This CDR3 contains 15 residues. The CDR3 DNA follows: TGCAGTGCTACCCCGCGCGGGGGTAGCACAGATGCGCAGTATTTT. Encoded protein: CSATPRGGSTDAQYF.

Many counts were recorded for this clonotype. V and J are TRBV7-9 and TRBJ2-7, with 7 bases fitting TRBD1. Germline loops: CDR1 SEHNR, CDR2 FQNEAQ (reference sequence). The CDR3 has 16 amino acids. V dropped 0 bases and J dropped 4; count of bases not matched to a gene: 9. This CDR3 is CASSLARTGLPYEQYF. The CDR3, as DNA: TGTGCCAGCAGCTTAGCGCGGACAGGTTTGCCGTACGAGCAGTACTTC.

The J gene is TRBJ1-5, the V gene TRBV6-5, with 9 bases identical to TRBD1. Per germline, CDR1 MNHEY and CDR2 SVGAGI. V trimming: 9 bases; J trimming: 5 bases; junction bases outside the gene matches: 5. CDR3 length: 13 amino acids. CDR3 amino acids: CARNRTGDQPQHF. The CDR3 DNA reads TGTGCCAGAAATAGGACAGGGGATCAGCCCCAGCATTTT.

This clonotype has a handful of counts. CDR3 in DNA: TGTGCCACCAGCAGAGATAAGGGCAGCCAAGAGACCCAGTACTTC. Translating gives CATSRDKGSQETQYF. The chain combines TRBV15 with TRBJ2-5; no definite D call. Per the germline V gene, CDR1 is LNHNV and CDR2 is YYDKDF (reference sequence). Deletions cut 0 bases from V and 1 base from J, with 9 bases between. This CDR3 spans 15 amino acids.

The gene calls are TRBV9 and TRBJ2-7, with 8 bases fitting TRBD1. The last part of the DNA fits TRBJ2-5 better; the J call may be wrong. The germline CDR1 and CDR2 sequences are SGDLS and YYNGEE. The CDR3 has 15 amino acids. CDR3: CASSVDRGIGETQYF. The CDR3 nucleotides read TGTGCCAGCAGCGTAGACAGGGGGATAGGAGAGACCCAGTACTTC.

The chain links TRBV6-5 to TRBJ1-1, with D uncertain. Germline values: CDR1 MNHEY, CDR2 SVGAGI. V was trimmed by 0 bases and J by 1 base, leaving 9 bases between them. The CDR3 sequence is 15 residues long. The CDR3 DNA follows: TGTGCCAGCAGTTACTCGATGTGGGGGAACACTGAAGCTTTCTTT. Encoded protein: CASSYSMWGNTEAFF.

J is TRBJ2-7 and V is TRBV6-2 or TRBV6-3; weak D call: TRBD1 (5 bases). TRBJ2-5 explains the end of the DNA better; the J call may be wrong. The CDR3 spans 15 residues. Germline V gene data show CDR1 as MNHEY and CDR2 as SVGEGT. CDR3 in DNA: TGTGCCAGCAGTTACTCCCCTAGGGGTGCGGAGACCCAGTACTTC. It encodes CASSYSPRGAETQYF.

This clonotype was seen ten or more times. This sequence joins TRBV27 and TRBJ1-2; unclear D gene. CDR3 length equals 12 residues. CDR1 is MNHEY and CDR2 is SMNVEV in the germline V gene (reference sequence). Trimming took off 5 bases at V and 5 bases at J, with 9 bases between the two ends. The chain's CDR3 is CASSALGYGYTF. The CDR3 coding sequence is TGTGCCAGCAGTGCCTTAGGGTATGGCTACACCTTC.